The rows below give T cell receptor beta chains drawn from one sample of a study of a mutant IDH1 vaccine in newly diagnosed glioma. The repertoire was sequenced with immunoSEQ multiplex PCR; TCRdb's copy has only in-frame clones and lacks some. The sample yields roughly 35,000 clones, 80% to 90% seen once. This specimen consisted of PBMCs, obtained from a glioma patient treated with radiotherapy, temozolomide or both. Source of these receptors: a woman aged 40-49 years with glioma. Each CDR3 is given with its conserved first and last residue. Each record gives: V gene, D gene, clone size, J gene, CDR3 protein, CDR3 DNA. The D gene is left open where the match is weak. Clone size is shown for a subset of rows, as once, few, many or a class of expanded clone.

TRBV2,TRBD1,-,TRBJ2-5,CASSISIGTGQETQYF,TGTGCCAGCAGTATCTCTATCGGGACAGGGCAAGAGACCCAGTACTTC
TRBV14,-,-,TRBJ2-2,CASSQFRGGELFF,TGTGCCAGCAGCCAATTCAGGGGCGGGGAGCTGTTTTTT
TRBV18,TRBD1,-,TRBJ1-1,CASSRDSLNTEAFF,TGTGCCAGCTCCCGGGACAGTCTGAACACTGAAGCTTTCTTT
TRBV10-2,-,-,TRBJ1-5,CASSPYKQGSNQPQHF,TGCGCCAGCAGCCCGTATAAACAGGGAAGCAATCAGCCCCAGCATTTT
TRBV5-6,TRBD2,once,TRBJ2-7,CASRIAGGGEQYF,TGTGCCAGCAGGATAGCGGGGGGTGGCGAGCAGTACTTC
TRBV5-1,-,-,TRBJ2-7,CASSLGLGGYEQYF,TGCGCCAGCAGCTTGGGGCTTGGGGGCTACGAGCAGTACTTC
TRBV10-3,TRBD2,-,TRBJ2-7,CAISESGGGKANYEQYF,TGTGCCATCAGTGAGTCCGGGGGGGGGAAGGCCAACTACGAGCAGTACTTC
TRBV13,TRBD2,-,TRBJ2-1,CASSPTRAGGIYNEQFF,TGTGCCAGCAGCCCAACTAGGGCGGGGGGGATCTACAATGAGCAGTTCTTC
TRBV18,-,-,TRBJ1-1,CASFPTNGNTEAFF,TGTGCCAGCTTCCCGACAAATGGGAACACTGAAGCTTTCTTT
TRBV4-1,TRBD2,-,TRBJ2-7,CASSRTLAGGAFDEQYF,TGCGCCAGCAGCCGGACCCTAGCGGGGGGTGCATTCGACGAGCAGTACTTC
TRBV6-5,-,-,TRBJ2-7,CASSYSSYGNTYEQYF,TGTGCCAGCAGTTACTCGAGTTATGGAAACACCTACGAGCAGTACTTC
TRBV10-1,TRBD2,-,TRBJ2-2,CASSDPAGGPGTGELFF,TGCGCCAGCAGTGACCCAGCGGGAGGGCCGGGCACCGGGGAGCTGTTTTTT
TRBV30,TRBD1,-,TRBJ1-5,CAWSATGINQPQHF,TGTGCCTGGAGTGCGACAGGGATCAATCAGCCCCAGCATTTT
TRBV7-9,-,-,TRBJ1-3,CASAGTKGNTIYF,TGTGCCAGCGCCGGGACGAAAGGAAACACCATATATTTT
TRBV2,TRBD1,-,TRBJ2-7,CASRAGQGVYEQYF,TGTGCCAGCCGGGCGGGACAGGGGGTCTACGAGCAGTACTTC
TRBV5-4,-,-,TRBJ1-1,CASSGGGLDTEAFF,TGTGCCAGCAGCGGCGGGGGGTTGGACACTGAAGCTTTCTTT
TRBV4-2,TRBD2,once,TRBJ2-3,CASSQKRGGSTDTQYF,TGTGCCAGCAGCCAAAAGCGGGGGGGGTCCACAGATACGCAGTATTTT
TRBV27,-,-,TRBJ2-3,CASSSPRNTQYF,TGTGCCAGCAGTTCCCCTCGAAATACGCAGTATTTT
TRBV4-1,-,-,TRBJ2-7,CASSQARTEPYEQYF,TGCGCCAGCAGCCAAGCCCGGACAGAACCCTACGAGCAGTACTTC
TRBV28,-,once,TRBJ1-5,CASTLTGTASNQPQHF,TGTGCCAGCACCTTAACCGGGACTGCAAGCAATCAGCCCCAGCATTTT